This T cell receptor (beta chain) was found in a study of ipilimumab plus nivolumab after autologous stem cell transplantation (dated by TCRdb to about 2021). About the investigation overall: A median of roughly five ipilimumab doses and roughly eight nivolumab doses was received by trial patients. The DLBCL cohort included primary refractory and relapsed disease, with 18-month progression-free survival of about 86% and 29% respectively. Patients with high-risk diffuse large B cell lymphoma, mature T cell lymphoma, or multiple myeloma undergoing autologous transplant were enrolled in the trial. The intent-to-treat population of the trial was made up of 35 to 40 patients. The research as a whole found: Combined checkpoint inhibition appeared tolerable as post-transplant consolidation, according to the authors' conclusion. The authors stated that profiles of the T cell receptor repertoire, regulatory T cell phenotype and gut microbiota provided a biologic rationale for studying this approach further.

As to this clone: Its antigen is not yet known. No base quality values were provided; no much bigger clone lies one nucleotide off.

Checkpoint therapy began 14 to 28 days after autologous transplant, with ipilimumab given at 1 mg/kg intravenously on day 1 of selected weeks. Nivolumab was given at 3 mg/kg intravenously on day 1 of weeks 1, 4, 7, 10, and every two weeks through week 26. This was a Phase Ib clinical trial that tested ipilimumab plus nivolumab, given as combined checkpoint inhibition, for consolidation following autologous stem cell transplantation. V loses 10 bases at its end and J loses 10 bases; junction bases beyond the gene matches: 13. The CDR3, from cysteine to phenylalanine, totals 14 residues. Only the CDR3 part of the read is kept: 42 bases, read in frame from the first base. Looking up the germline V gene (reference sequence) yields CDR1 LNHDA and CDR2 SQIVND. Library preparation used the immunoSEQ multiplex PCR assay. The clones in this table, taken by TCRdb from immuneACCESS, are in-frame only. Not every clone is retained; where verified, under half of the shortfall comes from an unresolved V gene, and the cause of the rest is unknown. In all, the sample holds some 25,000 clones, and about 86% of those were seen once. Of the sample, around 5% is held by the ten largest clones.

This chain joins TRBV19 to TRBJ1-6; 7 nucleotides in the junction match TRBD1. This specimen was PBMCs, taken in a trial of ipilimumab plus nivolumab as post-transplant consolidation. This clonotype originated in a male donor with diffuse large B-cell lymphoma. The CDR3 region has the sequence CATSRQGVGSPLHF. The DNA is TGTGCCACCTCCAGGCAGGGGGTCGGGTCACCCCTCCACTTT.